This TCR beta chain was identified in a study of blood T cell repertoires in COVID-19. Study-wide background: The analysed material was cDNA or gDNA that came from T cells, B-cell-depleted T cells, or PBMCs.

Here immunoSEQ multiplex PCR was the method, and the copy in TCRdb shows in-frame clones only, minus some. The sample includes some 400,000 clones, over 75% of them seen just once. The CDR3 is 18 amino acids. The genes are TRBV21-1 and TRBJ1-5; the D segment call TRBD1 is taken from the table without a DNA check. TRBV21-1 is a pseudogene. This TCR was sampled from a man aged 25-40 years who had recovered from COVID-19. Sequencing input: PBMCs or T cells enriched from blood (not recorded which). Written as DNA, the CDR3 is TGTGCCAGCAGCTCCCGCAGGGACAGGGGTACGAGCAATCAGCCCCAGCATTTT. Its protein product is CASSSRRDRGTSNQPQHF.